These 10 T cell receptor beta chains share one sample of origin, sequenced in a study of T cells after yellow fever vaccination. TCRdb re-called the 5' RACE reads with MiXCR, one entry per CDR3 protein. This sample carries roughly 170,000 distinct CDR3 sequences, roughly 8.8% of them seen once, and the ten largest clones take roughly 36%. The source material was CD8+ T cells sorted from PBMCs, sampled 45 days after the yellow fever booster vaccination. The receptors derive from a man aged 18-30 years who received the YFV17D yellow fever vaccine.

This clonotype was seen a few times. The V call is TRBV7-2, the J call TRBJ2-1; D may be TRBD1 (7 bases). CDR1 and CDR2 from the germline V gene are SGHTA and FQGNSA. Trimming took off 6 bases at V and 2 bases at J, with 11 bases between the two ends. The CDR3 is 14 amino acids. The CDR3 coding sequence is TGTGCCAGCAGGCGGGACAGAGCCTACAATGAGCAGTTCTTC. Residues: CASRRDRAYNEQFF.

The chain has TRBV27 and TRBJ2-2, with a weak D call TRBD1 (5 bases). The V and J ends lost 3 bases and 9 bases respectively, with 17 bases between them. Germline V gives CDR1 MNHEY, CDR2 SMNVEV (reference sequence). This CDR3 has 15 amino acids. CDR3 in DNA: TGTGCCAGCAGTTTCACCCCCCCAGGGCGAAGGGAGCTGTTTTTT. This codes for CASSFTPPGRRELFF.

In its sample, this clonotype was seen a few times. The chain is built from TRBV27 and TRBJ2-2; D ambiguous. V gave up 6 bases and J gave up 7 bases, with 6 bases separating them. This CDR3 contains 11 residues. Germline CDR1 reads MNHEY; CDR2 reads SMNVEV (reference sequence). The CDR3 loop is CASRQGGELFF. The CDR3 coding sequence is TGTGCCAGCAGACAAGGCGGGGAGCTGTTTTTT.

Many counts were recorded for this clonotype. The V call is TRBV27, the J call TRBJ2-7; D is unresolved. This CDR3 is 13 amino acids long. The V gene's germline CDR1 is MNHEY and CDR2 SMNVEV (reference sequence). Trimming stripped 5 bases from V and 0 bases from J, with 8 bases between. The CDR3 sequence: CASSLRDSYEQYF. CDR3 sequence (DNA): TGTGCCAGCAGTCTTAGGGACTCCTACGAGCAGTACTTC.

This clonotype was seen more than once but under ten times. The chain has TRBV15 and TRBJ1-5; a possible D gene is TRBD1 (6 bases). Trimming left V 3 bases short and J 4 bases short, with 10 bases between. Germline CDR1 LNHNV, CDR2 YYDKDF (reference sequence). The CDR3 length is 14 residues. The CDR3 bases are TGTGCCACCAGCAGCGGGGGCTTGAATCAGCCCCAGCATTTT. Amino acids: CATSSGGLNQPQHF.

This clonotype was found a few times. CDR3 protein: CASSIDIAGRAFF. CDR3 DNA: TGTGCCAGTAGTATAGATATCGCCGGGAGAGCTTTCTTT. The genes are TRBV19 and TRBJ1-1; D gene unclear. Trimming removed 0 bases from V and 10 bases from J, with 12 bases in between. Germline values: CDR1 LNHDA, CDR2 SQIVND (reference sequence). The CDR3 consists of 13 residues.

This clonotype came up a few times. The chain has TRBV3-1 and TRBJ2-5, with a possible D match to TRBD1 (5 bases). This CDR3 contains 14 residues. The ends were cut back, 3 bases at V and 6 bases at J, with 14 bases in the middle. The germline CDR1 and CDR2 sequences are LGHDT and YNNKEL (reference sequence). The CDR3 coding sequence is TGTGCCAGCAGCCACGGGCAGGGATGGAAGACCCAGTACTTC. Translated, it gives CASSHGQGWKTQYF.

This clonotype was observed at least ten times. The chain recombines TRBV4-3 with TRBJ2-3, with D possibly being TRBD2 (6 bases). CDR3 length: 14 residues. Per germline, CDR1 LGHNA and CDR2 YSLEER. Trimming took off 5 bases at V and 4 bases at J, with 13 bases between the two ends. The CDR3 is CASSSGREPDTQYF. In nucleotides, the CDR3 is TGCGCCAGCAGCTCGGGACGGGAGCCAGATACGCAGTATTTT.

V gene TRBV6-2 or TRBV6-3 combines with J gene TRBJ1-1, with unresolved D. The CDR3 loop spans 11 amino acids. CDR1 and CDR2 (germline): MNHEY, SVGEGT. Trimming removed 9 bases from V and 11 bases from J, with 16 bases in between. DNA for the CDR3: TGTGCCAGTCGTGCGGGTTTGAATGCTTTCTTT. It is translated as CASRAGLNAFF.

The J gene is TRBJ1-1, the V gene TRBV4-1, with TRBD1 matching 12 bases. V gave up 6 bases and J gave up 3 bases; unmatched junction bases: 2. This CDR3 is built from 14 residues. The germline gives CDR1 MGHRA, CDR2 YSYEKL. CDR3 sequence: CASRGQGADTEAFF. The CDR3 coding sequence is TGCGCCAGCAGGGGACAGGGGGCGGACACTGAAGCTTTCTTT.